The source of this T cell receptor (beta chain) is a study of OX40 agonist ivuxolimab in advanced cancers. CDR3 length: 13 residues. V shed 0 bases and J shed 8 bases, with 9 bases lying between them. In germline, CDR1 is SGHNT, CDR2 YYREEE (reference sequence). TCRdb's copy holds only in-frame clones and misses some; the assay was immunoSEQ multiplex PCR. The sample holds 45,000 to 75,000 clones, roughly 83% seen once. Drawing of blood for sampling happened at baseline, at cycle 4 day 1, and at cycle 7 day 1. The gene calls are TRBV5-4 and TRBJ2-4; D assignment may be TRBD1 or TRBD2 (5 bases each). This receptor was identified in an adult with an advanced solid tumor such as melanoma, head and neck, liver or kidney cancer. Source: CD4+ or CD8+ T cells sorted from blood, taken in a trial of the OX40 agonist ivuxolimab. CDR3 nucleotide sequence: TGTGCCAGCAGCTTGGGTGGGGGTGACATTCAGTACTTC. This encodes CASSLGGGDIQYF.